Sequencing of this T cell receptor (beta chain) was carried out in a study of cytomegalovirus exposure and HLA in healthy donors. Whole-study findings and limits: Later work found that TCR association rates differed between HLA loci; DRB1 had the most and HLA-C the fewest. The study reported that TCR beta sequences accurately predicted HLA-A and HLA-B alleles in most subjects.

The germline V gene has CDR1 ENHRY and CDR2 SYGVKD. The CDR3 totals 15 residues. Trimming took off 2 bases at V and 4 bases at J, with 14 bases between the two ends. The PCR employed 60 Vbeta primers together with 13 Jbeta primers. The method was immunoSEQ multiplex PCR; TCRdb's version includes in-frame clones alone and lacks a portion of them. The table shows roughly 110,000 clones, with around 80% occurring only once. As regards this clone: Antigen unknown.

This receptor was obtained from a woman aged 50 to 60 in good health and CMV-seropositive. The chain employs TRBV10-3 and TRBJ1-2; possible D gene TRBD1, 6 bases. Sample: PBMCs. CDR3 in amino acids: CAISETPGQLYGYTF. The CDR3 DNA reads TGTGCCATCAGTGAGACTCCGGGACAACTCTATGGCTACACCTTC.